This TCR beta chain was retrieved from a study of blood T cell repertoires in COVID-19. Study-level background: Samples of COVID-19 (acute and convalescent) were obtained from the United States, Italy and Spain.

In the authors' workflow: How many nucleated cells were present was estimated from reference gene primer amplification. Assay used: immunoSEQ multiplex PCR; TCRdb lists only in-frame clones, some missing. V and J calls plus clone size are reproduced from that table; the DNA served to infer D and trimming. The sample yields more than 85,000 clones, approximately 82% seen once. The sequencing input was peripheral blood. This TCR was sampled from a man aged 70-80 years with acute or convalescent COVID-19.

The CDR3 is CASSPFDVGVLLTDTQYF. The CDR3 DNA is TGTGCCAGTAGTCCCTTCGATGTAGGGGTTCTGTTGACAGATACGCAGTATTTT. The chain employs TRBV19 and TRBJ2-3; D is perhaps TRBD1 (5 bases). V lost 5 bases and J lost 3, with 24 bases in between. The germline V gene encodes CDR1 LNHDA and CDR2 SQIVND (reference sequence). The CDR3 consists of 18 residues.